The 30 T cell receptor beta chains below come from one sample, sequenced in a study of blood T cell repertoires in COVID-19. TCRdb keeps only in-frame clones here, not all; method: immunoSEQ multiplex PCR. The repertoire has about 160,000 clones, 80% to 90% of them found once; the top ten carry 0.8% to 1.2%. The sample consisted of peripheral blood. The receptor source for this set is a man aged 35 to 55 with acute or convalescent COVID-19.

The chain couples TRBV2 to TRBJ1-2, with 9 bases identical to TRBD1. This CDR3 comprises 15 residues. V gave up 4 bases and J gave up 0 bases; unmatched junction bases: 3. The germline gives CDR1 SNHLY, CDR2 FYNNEI. The DNA of the CDR3 is TGTGCCAGCAGTGCGGGACAGGGTTCTAACTATGGCTACACCTTC. It yields the protein CASSAGQGSNYGYTF.

V and J are TRBV12-5 and TRBJ1-2, with 7 bases fitting TRBD1. Germline-derived CDR1 and CDR2 are LGHNT and FRNRAP. Trimming took 6 bases from V and 0 from J; bases not matched to a gene: 4. The CDR3 totals 14 residues. The CDR3 loop reads CASGKDRTNYGYTF. For the CDR3, the DNA is TGTGCTAGTGGAAAGGACAGGACTAACTATGGCTACACCTTC.

This clone has just a few counts. The chain recombines TRBV7-3 with TRBJ2-1; maybe TRBD2 (6 bases). The V end lost 3 bases, the J end lost 4 bases, and 13 bases lay between the germline ends. Germline V gene data show CDR1 as SGHTA and CDR2 as FQGTGA. CDR3 size: 15 residues. CDR3 protein: CASSLSGLLYNEQFF. The CDR3 nucleotides are TGTGCCAGCAGCTTGAGCGGGCTCCTATACAATGAGCAGTTCTTC.

This clone has a handful of counts. DNA of the CDR3: TGTGCCAGCAGTGGACAGGGCGCAGATACGCAGTATTTT. Encoded protein: CASSGQGADTQYF. The chain uses TRBV7-9 and TRBJ2-3; TRBD1 aligns across 8 bases. This CDR3 has 13 residues. Germline CDR1 reads SEHNR; CDR2 reads FQNEAQ (reference sequence). J was trimmed by 4 bases and V by 6 bases; bases with no gene match: 3.

The gene calls are TRBV7-6 and TRBJ2-5; TRBD1 matches at 10 bases. V shed 4 bases, J shed 5 bases, and the junction held 10 bases outside the gene matches. This CDR3 has 16 amino acids. Germline V gene lookup returns CDR1 SGHVS and CDR2 FNYEAQ. CDR3 in amino acids: CASSWRQGAQLETQYF. The CDR3 region has the DNA TGTGCCAGCAGCTGGCGACAGGGGGCGCAGCTGGAGACCCAGTACTTC. Complete variable domain (other parts from reference TRBV7-6 and TRBJ2-5): GAGVSQSPRYKVTKRGQDVALRCDPISGHVSLYWYRQALGQGPEFLTYFNYEAQQDKSGLPNDRFSAERPEGSISTLTIQRTEQRDSAMYRCASSWRQGAQLETQYFGPGTRLLVL.

The rearrangement links TRBV2 to TRBJ1-4, with 12 bases identical to TRBD1. Germline assignment: CDR1 SNHLY and CDR2 FYNNEI. The CDR3 contains 15 residues. Trimming cost V 5 bases and J 10 bases; bases outside gene matches: 8. The CDR3: CASSYPGQGARKLFF. The CDR3 nucleotides are TGTGCCAGCAGTTATCCGGGACAGGGGGCGCGAAAACTGTTTTTT.

This chain connects TRBV5-1 to TRBJ2-3, with D possibly TRBD2 on 5 matching bases. Germline V gives CDR1 SGHRS, CDR2 YFSETQ. Trimming shortened V by 7 bases and J by 3 bases, and 9 bases separated the two germline ends. This CDR3 contains 12 residues. The CDR3: CASLDFTDTQYF. The CDR3 nucleotides are TGCGCCAGCTTGGACTTTACAGATACGCAGTATTTT.

This clone came up a few times. The chain couples TRBV2 to TRBJ2-2; 9 bases fit TRBD1. Trimming removed 7 bases from V and 1 base from J; junction bases left unmatched: 7. CDR1 and CDR2 from the germline V gene are SNHLY and FYNNEI. This CDR3 spans 16 amino acids. In nucleotides, the CDR3 is TGTGCCAGCAACCGAGGGACAGGGATGAACACCGGGGAGCTGTTTTTT. As protein: CASNRGTGMNTGELFF.

The chain employs TRBV6-2 or TRBV6-3 and TRBJ2-1; TRBD2 matches 11 bases. The CDR3 length is 16 residues. The V gene end was trimmed by 1 base and the J gene end by 5 bases; junction bases not matched to a gene: 4. Per germline, CDR1 MNHEY and CDR2 SVGEGT. CDR3 DNA: TGTGCCAGCAGTTACTTGGCTAGCGGGGGGCACAATGAGCAGTTCTTC. It translates to CASSYLASGGHNEQFF.

The genes are TRBV4-1 and TRBJ1-3, with 11 bases matching TRBD1. The CDR3 spans 17 residues. The germline CDR1 and CDR2 sequences are MGHRA and YSYEKL. The V gene end was trimmed by 2 bases and the J gene end by 7 bases; junction bases not matched to a gene: 10. In DNA form, the CDR3 reads TGCGCCAGCAGCCAAAGCCCGGGACAGGGGGTCGGTAACACCATATATTTT. Its protein product is CASSQSPGQGVGNTIYF.

The chain employs TRBV5-6 and TRBJ1-6, with 7 bases matching TRBD1. Germline loops: CDR1 SGHDT, CDR2 YYEEEE. The CDR3 is 18 amino acids. The V and J ends lost 3 bases and 6 bases, in that order; junction bases with no gene match: 15. As DNA, the CDR3 is TGTGCCAGCAGCTCATACCCGAGCCGGACAGGAGTTAATTCACCCCTCCACTTT. Its protein is CASSSYPSRTGVNSPLHF.

This rearrangement joins TRBV5-1 to TRBJ1-2, with 8 nucleotides matching TRBD1. Germline V gene lookup returns CDR1 SGHRS and CDR2 YFSETQ. V shed 4 bases, J shed 7 bases, and the junction held 6 bases outside the gene matches. The CDR3 loop spans 13 amino acids. This CDR3 is CASSPDGQGGYTF. CDR3 nucleotides: TGCGCCAGCAGCCCGGACGGACAGGGTGGCTACACCTTC.

DNA for the CDR3: TGTGCCAGCGGGAGAACAGGGAGGGGCACTGAAGCTTTCTTT. This gives the protein CASGRTGRGTEAFF. The chain is built from TRBV11-2 and TRBJ1-1; D might be TRBD1 (6 bases). The CDR3 length is 14 residues. Trimming pared 8 bases from V and 4 bases from J, leaving 17 bases between. The germline V gene has CDR1 SGHAT and CDR2 FQNNGV.

The gene calls are TRBV7-2 and TRBJ2-7; TRBD2 agrees at 8 bases. The CDR3 runs to 15 residues. The germline V gene encodes CDR1 SGHTA and CDR2 FQGNSA. With 4 bases clipped from V and 3 bases from J, the junction kept 8 bases outside the gene matches. The CDR3 is CASSSGLASIYEQYF. CDR3 DNA: TGTGCCAGCAGCTCCGGACTAGCCTCGATCTACGAGCAGTACTTC.

CDR3 residues: CASSPDGGRKLFF. As DNA, the CDR3 is TGTGCCAGCAGCCCGGACGGGGGTAGGAAACTGTTTTTT. The chain has TRBV6-5 and TRBJ1-4, with D tentatively TRBD1 (5 bases). This CDR3 is 13 amino acids long. Germline V gene data show CDR1 as MNHEY and CDR2 as SVGAGI. V shed 6 bases and J shed 11 bases, with 16 bases lying between them.

CDR3 protein: CASSQGVTANYGYTF. DNA of the CDR3: TGTGCCAGCAGCCAAGGGGTCACAGCTAACTATGGCTACACCTTC. This sequence joins TRBV3-1 (or the pseudogene TRBV3-2) and TRBJ1-2; D unresolved. Germline V gives CDR1 LGHDT, CDR2 YNNKEL (reference sequence). The CDR3 is 15 residues long. V shed 1 base and J shed 0 bases, with 9 bases lying between them.

The rearrangement links TRBV19 to TRBJ1-1, with D possibly being TRBD1 (5 bases). Trimming pared 5 bases from V and 3 bases from J, leaving 16 bases between. CDR1 and CDR2 from the germline V gene are LNHDA and SQIVND (reference sequence). The length of the CDR3 is 15 residues. CDR3 in amino acids: CASSVPGTLYTEAFF. The CDR3 DNA reads as TGTGCCAGTAGTGTTCCCGGGACTCTGTACACTGAAGCTTTCTTT.

The rearrangement uses TRBV13 and TRBJ1-1; no clear D gene. CDR1 is PRHDT, CDR2 FYEKMQ, per germline (reference sequence). Trimming took off 3 bases at V and 4 bases at J, with 15 bases between the two ends. CDR3 length: 15 amino acids. CDR3 residues: CASSFPDDRGTEAFF. In DNA, the CDR3 is TGTGCCAGCAGCTTCCCCGACGATCGGGGCACTGAAGCTTTCTTT.

The chain joins TRBV7-2 to TRBJ2-5; 10 bases align to TRBD2. With 1 base clipped from V and 6 bases from J, the junction kept 8 bases outside the gene matches. This CDR3 region has 16 residues. The germline V gene encodes CDR1 SGHTA and CDR2 FQGNSA. The CDR3 reads CASSLEGASGGQTQYF. The CDR3 region has the DNA TGTGCCAGCAGCTTAGAGGGTGCTAGCGGGGGTCAGACCCAGTACTTC. The entire variable domain, with the rest obtained from reference TRBV7-2 and TRBJ2-5, is as follows: GAGVSQSPSNKVTEKGKDVELRCDPISGHTALYWYRQSLGQGLEFLIYFQGNSAPDKSGLPSDRFSAERTGGSVSTLTIQRTQQEDSAVYLCASSLEGASGGQTQYFGPGTRLLVL.

The rearrangement joins TRBV7-2 to TRBJ1-2, with 8 nucleotides matching TRBD1. The CDR3 is 16 amino acids. Unmatched junction bases numbered 9, after V lost 1 base and J lost 5 bases. Germline loops: CDR1 SGHTA, CDR2 FQGNSA. The CDR3 DNA reads as TGTGCCAGCAGCTTAGGGGGACAGGTTGGAATATATGGCTACACCTTC. Translated: CASSLGGQVGIYGYTF.

The gene calls are TRBV4-2 and TRBJ1-2; TRBD1 is a possible D gene (6 bases). This CDR3 spans 14 amino acids. V was trimmed by 1 base and J by 8 bases, leaving 14 bases between them. Germline assignment: CDR1 LGHNA and CDR2 YNFKEQ. CDR3 sequence reads: CASSQGGQIGGYTF. DNA of the CDR3: TGTGCCAGCAGCCAAGGAGGACAGATCGGGGGCTACACCTTC.

The V gene is TRBV6-5, the J gene TRBJ2-7; 7 bases are a match to TRBD1. The CDR3 covers 14 residues. CDR1 is MNHEY and CDR2 is SVGAGI in the germline V gene. Trimming at V came to 7 bases and at J to 3 bases, leaving 9 bases not matched to a gene. The CDR3 sequence: CASTLTGSVYEQYF. CDR3 coding DNA: TGTGCCAGCACCTTGACAGGGTCGGTCTACGAGCAGTACTTC.

The chain couples TRBV7-2 to TRBJ2-1, with 8 bases fitting TRBD2. The length of the CDR3 is 13 residues. The V gene's germline CDR1 is SGHTA and CDR2 FQGNSA. The V gene end was trimmed by 0 bases and the J gene end by 14 bases; junction bases not matched to a gene: 6. The CDR3 is CASSLARSGEEFF. The CDR3 DNA follows: TGTGCCAGCAGCTTAGCCCGTAGCGGGGAAGAGTTCTTC.

The rearrangement links TRBV2 to TRBJ1-5; 11 nucleotides align to TRBD1. This CDR3 is 14 amino acids long. Germline loops: CDR1 SNHLY, CDR2 FYNNEI. Trimming took 4 bases from V and 4 from J; bases not matched to a gene: 0. CDR3 bases: TGTGCCAGCAGTGGGGACAGGGGGAATCAGCCCCAGCATTTT. It specifies CASSGDRGNQPQHF. The full variable domain, its missing parts supplied by reference TRBV2 and TRBJ1-5, is EPEVTQTPSHQVTQMGQEVILRCVPISNHLYFYWYRQILGQKVEFLVSFYNNEISEKSEIFDDQFSVERPDGSNFTLKIRSTKLEDSAMYFCASSGDRGNQPQHFGDGTRLSIL.

The chain carries TRBV5-1 and TRBJ1-2; D is uncertain. Trimming removed 0 bases at V and 4 bases at J, with 7 bases between. This CDR3 contains 13 residues. Per germline, CDR1 SGHRS and CDR2 YFSETQ. The CDR3 region is CASSLGAAYGYTF. CDR3 bases: TGCGCCAGCAGCTTGGGGGCTGCCTATGGCTACACCTTC.

This clone has more than one count but fewer than ten. V gene TRBV2 combines with J gene TRBJ2-5; 9 bases map to TRBD1. V trimming: 7 bases; J trimming: 4 bases; junction bases outside the gene matches: 7. The germline gives CDR1 SNHLY, CDR2 FYNNEI. CDR3 length equals 14 residues. The CDR3 here is CASKGQGVLETQYF. The CDR3 DNA follows: TGTGCCAGCAAGGGACAGGGAGTTCTAGAGACCCAGTACTTC.

CDR3 sequence reads: CASSPMDRATEAFF. The CDR3 bases are TGTGCCAGCAGCCCGATGGACAGGGCCACTGAAGCTTTCTTT. The chain has TRBV7-9 and TRBJ1-1, with 8 bases aligning to TRBD1. CDR3 length: 14 residues. Germline trimming cut 5 bases from V and 4 bases from J; bases unmatched to any gene: 6. Germline V gene sequence: CDR1 SEHNR, CDR2 FQNEAQ (reference sequence).

The chain joins TRBV19 to TRBJ2-1, with 7 bases lining up with TRBD2. This CDR3 comprises 16 residues. Germline-derived CDR1 and CDR2 are LNHDA and SQIVND (reference sequence). With V trimmed by 0 bases and J by 4 bases, 6 bases remained unmatched. The chain's CDR3 is CASSIEILAAYNEQFF. CDR3 DNA sequence: TGTGCCAGTAGTATAGAAATCCTAGCGGCATACAATGAGCAGTTCTTC.

Concerning this clone itself: One end of the junction is discordant with germline, which a read error may explain. The V gene is TRBV27, the J gene TRBJ1-5; TRBD1 might be the D (5 bases). The CDR3 length is 13 residues. Germline V lookup: CDR1 MNHEY, CDR2 SMNVEV (reference sequence). Here the CDR3 reads CASSRDWGQPRHF. CDR3 in DNA: TGTGCCAGCAGCAGGGATTGGGGTCAGCCCCGGCATTTT.

The count of this clone is one. This chain joins TRBV28 and TRBJ2-1, with a weak D call TRBD2 (7 bases). V gave up 7 bases and J gave up 0 bases, with 16 bases separating them. CDR1 is MDHEN and CDR2 is SYDVKM in the germline V gene. The CDR3 runs to 16 residues. The CDR3 DNA sequence: TGTGCCAGCATCCGAGGGGGGGGGAGCTCCTACAATGAGCAGTTCTTC. Protein product: CASIRGGGSSYNEQFF.